Listed below are T cell receptor beta chains from one sample, sequenced in a study of blood T cell repertoires in COVID-19. Data came from immunoSEQ multiplex PCR; TCRdb stores just in-frame clones and leaves some out. There are fewer than 200,000 clones in the sample; roughly 85% occur only once, and over 7.5% lies in the top ten. The sample consisted of peripheral blood. The receptors here all came from a man over 45 with active or convalescent COVID-19. CDR3s include the opening cysteine and the closing phenylalanine or tryptophan. The order of the fields is clone size, J gene, D gene, V gene, CDR3 protein. D genes are given only for firm matches. Where a row states a size, it is once, few, many or the class of an expanded clone; other rows omit it.

. | TRBJ2-4 | . | TRBV2 | CASSKGQGNNIQYF
once | TRBJ1-1 | TRBD1 | TRBV9 | CASSPGQGARNTEAFF
. | TRBJ1-1 | TRBD1 | TRBV6-5 | CASSPGDRLNTEAFF
. | TRBJ1-1 | TRBD1 | TRBV24-1 | CATYRRDRKIENTEAFF
once | TRBJ2-1 | . | TRBV9 | CASSVVDRPGERGNEQFF
. | TRBJ2-7 | TRBD1 | TRBV18 | CASSPPQGTRASSYEQYF
. | TRBJ2-1 | . | TRBV5-4 | CASSAGPPVNEQFF
. | TRBJ2-7 | TRBD2 | TRBV7-2 | CASSLRTSAAYEQYF
. | TRBJ1-2 | . | TRBV28 | CASRDQKDSLNYGYTF
. | TRBJ1-2 | . | TRBV30 | CAWSGQRYGYTF
. | TRBJ2-7 | TRBD1 | TRBV6-5 | CASRTGTGLYEQYF
. | TRBJ2-3 | TRBD2 | TRBV7-2 | CASSLGAGGSPSTDTQYF
. | TRBJ2-2 | TRBD1 | TRBV18 | CASSLDRAVTGELFF
. | TRBJ2-3 | TRBD1 | TRBV27 | CASSHMTGGKADTQYF
. | TRBJ2-3 | TRBD2 | TRBV14 | CASSRRLAGATDTQYF
. | TRBJ1-5 | . | TRBV24-1 | CATSGASNQPQHF
. | TRBJ2-1 | . | TRBV12-5 | CASGLTLGVPNEQFF
. | TRBJ2-7 | TRBD2 | TRBV9 | CASSVEGSGRGEQYF
. | TRBJ1-5 | . | TRBV11-2 | CASSRTASQPQHF
few | TRBJ1-5 | . | TRBV3-1/TRBV3-2 | CASSQGRGNQPQHF
. | TRBJ1-4 | TRBD1 | TRBV2 | CASSEGTGNEKLFF
. | TRBJ1-2 | . | TRBV18 | CASSPRDTNNYGYTF
. | TRBJ2-1 | TRBD1 | TRBV18 | CASSPGTGEINEQFF
. | TRBJ1-1 | . | TRBV5-6 | CASTGSAEAFF
. | TRBJ1-4 | TRBD1 | TRBV9 | CASSGTGRGEKLFF
. | TRBJ1-1 | TRBD1 | TRBV25-1 | CASRDRGMNTEAFF
. | TRBJ1-2 | TRBD1 | TRBV6-4 | CASSDSKGAAYGYTF
. | TRBJ1-5 | . | TRBV18 | CASSPGGGTNQPQHF
. | TRBJ1-6 | . | TRBV30 | CAWSRGEGSPLHF
once | TRBJ2-7 | TRBD2 | TRBV18 | CASSSSGSLDEQYF
few | TRBJ2-7 | . | TRBV19 | CASSTTGGEQYF
once | TRBJ1-4 | TRBD1 | TRBV7-3 | CASSLKGTGVGEKLFF
. | TRBJ1-6 | TRBD1 | TRBV6-5 | CASSYVGQAHNSPLHF
. | TRBJ2-3 | TRBD2 | TRBV4-2 | CASTSSGGYTDTQYF
. | TRBJ2-2 | TRBD1 | TRBV5-1 | CASTPTGDTGELFF
. | TRBJ2-7 | . | TRBV6-2/TRBV6-3 | CASRWAGEYEQYF
. | TRBJ2-3 | TRBD2 | TRBV13 | CASSSLAGDADTQYF
. | TRBJ2-2 | TRBD1 | TRBV6-2/TRBV6-3 | CASSRQGAYTGELFF
. | TRBJ2-2 | . | TRBV7-9 | CATSGAANTGELFF
. | TRBJ2-4 | . | TRBV6-5 | CASSYPIGDKNIQYF
. | TRBJ2-7 | TRBD2 | TRBV5-1 | CASSLSSGSSYEQYF
few | TRBJ1-1 | TRBD1 | TRBV9 | CASSTTGANTEAFF
. | TRBJ2-3 | . | TRBV4-3 | CASSQRYSTSTDTQYF
once | TRBJ1-5 | . | TRBV6-5 | CASSGTQAGSQPQHF
. | TRBJ2-3 | . | TRBV24-1 | CATSANADTQYF
few | TRBJ2-7 | TRBD1 | TRBV28 | CARPMRGRHEQYF
. | TRBJ2-3 | . | TRBV18 | CASSPPPPQDTQYF